Sequencing of this TCR beta chain was carried out in a study of cytotoxic CD8 clonotypes in ibrutinib-treated CLL. About the research overall: Response was recorded as partial in some 24 patients and complete in 2; at median around 70 months, 14 remained remitted and around twelve had progressed. Study-wide results and caveats: Clonality climbed at ibrutinib response, then dropped toward baseline at progression. With treatment, public clonotypes, which were uncommon, either contracted or remained stable.

This clone has more than one count but fewer than ten. Its matching antigen is unknown. Germline V gives CDR1 SGHVS, CDR2 FNYEAQ. The length of the CDR3 is 16 residues. The ends lost 3 bases at V and 4 bases at J; junction bases unmatched: 7. Repertoires were generated with immunoSEQ multiplex PCR, while TCRdb's copy carries only in-frame clones and drops some. The sample lists about 40,000 clones, around 70% seen once, with around 10% in the top ten. This TCR was sampled from a human donor with chronic lymphocytic leukemia. The V call is TRBV7-6, the J call TRBJ2-3; the match to TRBD2 covers 10 bases. Sample: PBMCs, taken at disease progression, from a patient treated with ibrutinib. As DNA, the CDR3 is TGTGCCAGCAGCTTCCCCGCTAGCGGGAGACCAGATACGCAGTATTTT. Its translation is CASSFPASGRPDTQYF.